A single count supports the clone carrying this T cell receptor (beta chain). This CDR3 has 14 residues. Per germline, CDR1 MNHEY and CDR2 SMNVEV (reference sequence). V lost 3 bases, J lost 5 bases, and 5 bases stayed unmatched. Sequencing was performed with immunoSEQ multiplex PCR; in TCRdb, only in-frame clones are kept and a portion is missing. The sample has approximately 70,000 clones; approximately 90% are singletons. These data belong to a study of OX40 agonist ivuxolimab in advanced cancers. As for the study in general: In this trial design, patients received ivuxolimab intravenously at 0.01 to 10 mg/kg every 2 weeks. Partial responses occurred in Three dose-escalation patients, one with hepatocellular carcinoma and two with cutaneous melanoma.

The chain carries TRBV27 and TRBJ2-7, with 9 bases lining up with TRBD1. The sequencing here drew on CD4+ or CD8+ T cells sorted from blood, taken in a trial of the OX40 agonist ivuxolimab. This receptor was taken from an adult with an advanced solid tumor such as melanoma, head and neck, liver or kidney cancer. This chain's CDR3 is CASSFWDRVNEQYF. As DNA, the CDR3 is TGTGCCAGCAGTTTCTGGGACAGGGTCAACGAGCAGTACTTC.